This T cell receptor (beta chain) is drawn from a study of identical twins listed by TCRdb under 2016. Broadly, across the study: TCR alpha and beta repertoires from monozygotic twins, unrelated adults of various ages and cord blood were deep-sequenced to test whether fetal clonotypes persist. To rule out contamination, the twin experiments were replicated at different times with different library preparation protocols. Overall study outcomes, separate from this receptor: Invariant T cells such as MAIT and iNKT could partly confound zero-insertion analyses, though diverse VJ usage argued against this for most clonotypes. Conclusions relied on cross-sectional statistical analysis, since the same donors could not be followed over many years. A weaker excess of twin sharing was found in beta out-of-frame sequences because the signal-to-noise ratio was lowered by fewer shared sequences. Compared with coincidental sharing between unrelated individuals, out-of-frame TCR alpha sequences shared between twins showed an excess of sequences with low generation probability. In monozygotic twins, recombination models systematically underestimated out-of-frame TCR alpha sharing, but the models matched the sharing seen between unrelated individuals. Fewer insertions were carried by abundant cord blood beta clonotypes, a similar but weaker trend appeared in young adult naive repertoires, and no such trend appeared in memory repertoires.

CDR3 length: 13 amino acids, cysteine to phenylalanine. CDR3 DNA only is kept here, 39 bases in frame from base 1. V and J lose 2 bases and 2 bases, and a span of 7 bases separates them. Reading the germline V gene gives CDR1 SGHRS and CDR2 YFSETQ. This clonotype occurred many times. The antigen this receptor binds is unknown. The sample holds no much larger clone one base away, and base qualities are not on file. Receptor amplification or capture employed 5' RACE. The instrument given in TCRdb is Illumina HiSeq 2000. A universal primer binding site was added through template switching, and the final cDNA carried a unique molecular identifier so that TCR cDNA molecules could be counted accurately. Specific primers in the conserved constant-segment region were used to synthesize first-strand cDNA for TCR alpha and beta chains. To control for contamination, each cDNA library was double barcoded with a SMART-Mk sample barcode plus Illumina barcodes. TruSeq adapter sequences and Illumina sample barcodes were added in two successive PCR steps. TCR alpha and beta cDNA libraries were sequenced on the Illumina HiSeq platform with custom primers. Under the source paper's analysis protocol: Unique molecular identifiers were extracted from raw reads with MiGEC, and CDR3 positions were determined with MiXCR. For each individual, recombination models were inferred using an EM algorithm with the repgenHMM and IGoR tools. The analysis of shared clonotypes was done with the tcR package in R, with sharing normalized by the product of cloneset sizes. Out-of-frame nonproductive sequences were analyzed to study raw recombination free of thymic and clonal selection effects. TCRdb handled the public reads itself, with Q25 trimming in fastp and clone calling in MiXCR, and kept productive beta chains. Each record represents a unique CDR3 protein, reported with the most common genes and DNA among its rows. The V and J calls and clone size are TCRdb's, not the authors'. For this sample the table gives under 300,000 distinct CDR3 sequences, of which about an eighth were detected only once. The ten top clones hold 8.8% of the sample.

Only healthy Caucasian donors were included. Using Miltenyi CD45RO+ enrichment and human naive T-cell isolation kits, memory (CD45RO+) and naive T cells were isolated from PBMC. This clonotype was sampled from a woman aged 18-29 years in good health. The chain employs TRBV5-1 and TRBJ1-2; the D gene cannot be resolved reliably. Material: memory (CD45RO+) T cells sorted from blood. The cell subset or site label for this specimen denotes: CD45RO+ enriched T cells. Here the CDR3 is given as CASSFDGNYGYTF. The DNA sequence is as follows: TGCGCCAGCAGCTTTGACGGGAACTATGGCTACACCTTC.